A single sample gave rise to the 20 T cell receptor beta chains below, sequenced in a study of identical twins. TCRdb independently ran MiXCR on the 5' RACE reads; one entry per CDR3 protein. Of fewer than 550,000 distinct CDR3 sequences in the sample, 12% to 15% were seen once. This sample was shared with a second study, whose subject was yellow fever vaccine responses in identical twins.

Sample: CD4+ T cells sorted from blood. Every receptor here comes from a woman aged 18-29 years in good health.

This clonotype was observed at least ten times. The chain links TRBV4-2 to TRBJ1-5; no reliable D call. Germline CDR1 is LGHNA and CDR2 is YNFKEQ. Trimming took 0 bases from V and 4 from J, leaving 10 bases between them. CDR3 length: 15 residues. DNA for the CDR3: TGTGCCAGCAGCCAAGATCCGGCGGAAAATCAGCCCCAGCATTTT. Its protein is CASSQDPAENQPQHF.

This chain links TRBV7-3 with TRBJ2-1; TRBD2 aligns across 15 bases. Germline V gene sequence: CDR1 SGHTA, CDR2 FQGTGA. This CDR3 contains 17 residues. Germline trimming cut 5 bases from V and 7 bases from J; bases unmatched to any gene: 9. As DNA, the CDR3 is TGTGCCAGCAGCGCCACCCCCGGGACTAGCGGGAGGAATGAGCAGTTCTTC. Amino acid sequence: CASSATPGTSGRNEQFF.

The chain couples TRBV3-1 to TRBJ2-5; possible D gene TRBD2, 6 bases. The V end was cut by 1 base, the J end by 0 bases, with 21 bases between. Germline V lookup: CDR1 LGHDT, CDR2 YNNKEL (reference sequence). This CDR3 is built from 19 residues. This chain's CDR3 is CASSQVDGRFLYNQETQYF. CDR3 in DNA: TGTGCCAGCAGCCAAGTCGACGGGAGATTTCTATATAACCAAGAGACCCAGTACTTC.

This clonotype was seen more than once but under ten times. The chain combines TRBV2 with TRBJ2-3; TRBD2 might be the D (5 bases). Germline loops: CDR1 SNHLY, CDR2 FYNNEI. V lost 3 bases to trimming and J lost 2 bases, with 12 bases between them. This CDR3 region has 15 residues. CDR3: CASSEASYNTDTQYF. CDR3 DNA sequence: TGTGCCAGCAGTGAGGCTAGCTATAACACAGATACGCAGTATTTT.

J is TRBJ2-1 and V is TRBV28; D is ambiguous. CDR1 is MDHEN and CDR2 is SYDVKM in the germline V gene. Deletions cut 3 bases from V and 6 bases from J, with 30 bases between. CDR3 length: 20 amino acids. The CDR3 DNA reads as TGTGCCAGCAGTTTTTCTCCCAAAAAACTCGACCGCCCGAGGTCCAATGAGCAGTTCTTC. Protein product: CASSFSPKKLDRPRSNEQFF.

CDR3 DNA: TGTGCCATCAGTGAGTTCGGTTTCGAGCAGTACTTC. Encoded protein: CAISEFGFEQYF. V gene TRBV10-3 combines with J gene TRBJ2-7, with unresolved D. The CDR3 consists of 12 residues. With 1 base removed from V and 6 bases from J, the gap between germline ends came to 7 bases. Germline-derived CDR1 and CDR2 are ENHRY and SYGVKD.

This chain connects TRBV3-1 to TRBJ2-7; TRBD2 matches at 11 bases. From germline, CDR1 is LGHDT and CDR2 YNNKEL (reference sequence). V shed 4 bases, J shed 4 bases, and the junction held 6 bases outside the gene matches. The CDR3 sequence is 15 residues long. As DNA, the CDR3 is TGTGCCAGCAGCCCCCAGGTAGCGGGAGGGTACGAGCAGTACTTC. Protein: CASSPQVAGGYEQYF.

Worth noting for this clonotype: The junction differs from germline at one of its ends, possibly a read error. The chain uses TRBV4-2 and TRBJ2-7; 12 positions agree with TRBD2. CDR3 length equals 14 residues. Germline V lookup: CDR1 LGHNA, CDR2 YNFKEQ. The CDR3 DNA reads as TGTGCCAGCAGCCAAGTAACTAGCGGGGGGTATCCTTTTTGG. It specifies CASSQVTSGGYPFW.

The chain employs TRBV10-3 and TRBJ1-1; D ambiguous. Per germline, CDR1 ENHRY and CDR2 SYGVKD. The CDR3 covers 14 residues. V dropped 5 bases and J dropped 4 bases, with 14 bases sitting between them. In nucleotides, the CDR3 is TGTGCCATCAGTAAGACCTCGATGGGCACTGAAGCTTTCTTT. Amino acids: CAISKTSMGTEAFF.

The genes are TRBV12-3 or TRBV12-4 and TRBJ2-5, with D possibly matching TRBD1 (6 bases). There are 15 residues in the CDR3. The V end was cut by 4 bases, the J end by 4 bases, with 16 bases between. CDR3 nucleotide sequence: TGTGCCAGCAGTTCCGGGGACCGAGGGGGAGAGACCCAGTACTTC. As protein: CASSSGDRGGETQYF.

The chain uses TRBV20-1 and TRBJ2-7, with D tentatively TRBD1 or TRBD2 (5 bases each). CDR3 size: 14 residues. V gave up 2 bases and J gave up 2 bases, with 13 bases separating them. Germline loops: CDR1 DFQATT, CDR2 SNEGSKA (reference sequence). In DNA, the CDR3 is TGCAGTGCTAGATTCTTTCGGGACCCCTACGAGCAGTACTTC. Protein product: CSARFFRDPYEQYF.

The J gene is TRBJ1-4, the V gene TRBV4-1; tentative D call: TRBD1 (5 bases). Trimming removed 1 base at V and 5 bases at J, with 14 bases between. Germline lookup yields CDR1 MGHRA and CDR2 YSYEKL. The CDR3 runs 16 residues. The CDR3, as DNA: TGCGCCAGCAGCCAAGTTCACGGGGGAGGAAATGAAAAACTGTTTTTT. It specifies CASSQVHGGGNEKLFF.

This rearrangement joins TRBV6-1 to TRBJ1-1, with D possibly TRBD1 on 5 matching bases. Trimming pared 4 bases from V and 4 bases from J, leaving 16 bases between. CDR1 and CDR2 (germline): MNHNS, SASEGT. The CDR3 runs to 15 residues. The CDR3 DNA reads TGTGCCAGCAGTGCAAGCAGGGCCGGGGCCACTGAAGCTTTCTTT. Its translation is CASSASRAGATEAFF.

J is TRBJ1-1 and V is TRBV3-1; 9 nucleotides agree with TRBD1. Germline V gives CDR1 LGHDT, CDR2 YNNKEL (reference sequence). The J segment lost 5 bases and the V segment lost 5 bases, leaving 9 bases of the junction unmatched. The CDR3 contains 15 residues. Written as DNA, the CDR3 is TGTGCCAGCAGCTACGGGACAGGGCTGGGGACTGAAGCTTTCTTT. It yields the protein CASSYGTGLGTEAFF. Together with reference TRBV3-1 and TRBJ1-1, the CDR3 gives the full variable domain: DTAVSQTPKYLVTQMGNDKSIKCEQNLGHDTMYWYKQDSKKFLKIMFSYNNKELIINETVPNRFSPKSPDKAHLNLHINSLELGDSAVYFCASSYGTGLGTEAFFGQGTRLTVV.

In this sample, this clonotype turned up a few times. This chain joins TRBV6-5 and TRBJ2-3; 7 nucleotides match TRBD1. V lost 0 bases to trimming and J lost 5 bases; unmatched junction nucleotides: 8. Germline assignment: CDR1 MNHEY and CDR2 SVGAGI. CDR3 length: 16 amino acids. The CDR3 DNA is TGTGCCAGCAGTTACTCGGAGAGGGGGCGAAAAGATACGCAGTATTTT. Translating it yields CASSYSERGRKDTQYF.

This clonotype was counted many times. This chain links TRBV3-1 with TRBJ2-5, with D unclear. Germline V gene lookup returns CDR1 LGHDT and CDR2 YNNKEL (reference sequence). V was clipped by 4 bases and J by 2 bases, with 11 bases between them. The CDR3 consists of 14 residues. CDR3 sequence (DNA): TGTGCCAGCAGCCCCCGACATTTACAAGAGACCCAGTACTTC. Its translation is CASSPRHLQETQYF.

This clonotype was counted between two and nine times. The chain combines TRBV7-6 with TRBJ2-5; 8 bases are shared with TRBD2. The V segment lost 1 base and the J segment 2 bases; nucleotides outside the gene matches: 3. This CDR3 spans 15 amino acids. Germline V lookup: CDR1 SGHVS, CDR2 FNYEAQ. This CDR3 reads CASSLGTSIQETQYF. CDR3 nucleotide sequence: TGTGCCAGCAGCTTAGGGACTAGCATACAAGAGACCCAGTACTTC.

There are many counts of this clonotype. J is TRBJ2-7 and V is TRBV20-1; D remains unclear. The length of the CDR3 is 14 residues. Between the trimmed V and J ends, which lost 4 bases and 3 bases, there was a span of 16 bases. Germline CDR1 reads DFQATT; CDR2 reads SNEGSKA (reference sequence). In nucleotides, the CDR3 is TGCAGTGCTACCTCGGTGCATCCTAACTACGAGCAGTACTTC. Residues: CSATSVHPNYEQYF.

This clonotype was counted a few times. V gene TRBV5-6 combines with J gene TRBJ2-1, with 7 bases fitting TRBD1. Trimming removed 6 bases from V and 6 bases from J; junction bases left unmatched: 6. Germline V gene lookup returns CDR1 SGHDT and CDR2 YYEEEE. This CDR3 has 13 residues. CDR3 DNA sequence: TGTGCCAGCATTAAGACAGGGATCAATGAGCAGTTCTTC. This codes for CASIKTGINEQFF.

This sequence joins TRBV6-1 and TRBJ1-1, with D possibly matching TRBD1 (5 bases). The length of the CDR3 is 13 residues. Germline lookup yields CDR1 MNHNS and CDR2 SASEGT. V was cut by 6 bases and J by 5 bases, with 13 bases left in between. Here the CDR3 reads CASSPNQGTEAFF. The CDR3 nucleotides are TGTGCCAGCAGCCCAAACCAGGGTACTGAAGCTTTCTTT.